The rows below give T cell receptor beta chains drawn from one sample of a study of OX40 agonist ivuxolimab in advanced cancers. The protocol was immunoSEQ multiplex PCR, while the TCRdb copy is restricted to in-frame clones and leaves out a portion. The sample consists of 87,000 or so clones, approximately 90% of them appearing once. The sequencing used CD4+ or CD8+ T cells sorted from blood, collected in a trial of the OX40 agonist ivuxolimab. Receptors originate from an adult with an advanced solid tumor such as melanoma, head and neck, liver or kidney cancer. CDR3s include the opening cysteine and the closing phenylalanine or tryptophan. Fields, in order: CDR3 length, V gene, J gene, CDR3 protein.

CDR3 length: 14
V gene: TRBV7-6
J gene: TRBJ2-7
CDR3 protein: CASSLGTTGYEQYF

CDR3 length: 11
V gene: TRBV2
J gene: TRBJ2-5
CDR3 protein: CASSGEETQYF

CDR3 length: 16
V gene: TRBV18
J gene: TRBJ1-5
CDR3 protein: CASSLSGQASNQPQHF

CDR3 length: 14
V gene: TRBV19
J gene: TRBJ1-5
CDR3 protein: CASSLRAVDSAQHF

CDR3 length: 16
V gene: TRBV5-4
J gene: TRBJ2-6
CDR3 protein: CASSLGLASGANVLTF

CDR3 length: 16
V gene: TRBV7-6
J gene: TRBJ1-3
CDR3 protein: CASSLGYRASGNTIYF

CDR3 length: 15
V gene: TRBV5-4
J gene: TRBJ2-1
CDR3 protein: CASSLPSGGANEQFF

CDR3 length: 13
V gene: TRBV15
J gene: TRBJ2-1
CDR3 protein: CATSRDGGGQQFF

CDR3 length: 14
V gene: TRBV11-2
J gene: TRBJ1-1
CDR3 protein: CASSFDTLRAEAFF

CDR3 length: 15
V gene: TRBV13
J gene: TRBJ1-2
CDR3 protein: CASSFDRGRNYGYTF

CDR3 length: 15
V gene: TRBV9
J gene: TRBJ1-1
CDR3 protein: CASSPAGQGNTEAFF

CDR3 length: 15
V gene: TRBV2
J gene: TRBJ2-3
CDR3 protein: CASSGLAQGAGTQYF

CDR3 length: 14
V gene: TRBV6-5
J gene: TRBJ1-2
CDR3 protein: CASSIRISNYGYTF

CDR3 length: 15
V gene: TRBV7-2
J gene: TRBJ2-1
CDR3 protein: CASSPQPSGVNEQFF

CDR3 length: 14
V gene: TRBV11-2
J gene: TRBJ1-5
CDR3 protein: CASSSGYSNQPQHF

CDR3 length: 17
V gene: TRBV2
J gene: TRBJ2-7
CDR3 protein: CASSEGGLRETRIRQYF

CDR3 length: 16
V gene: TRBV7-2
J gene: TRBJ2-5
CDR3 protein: CASSSKLTSRQETQYF

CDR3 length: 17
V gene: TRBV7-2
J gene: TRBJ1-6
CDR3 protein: CASGRPPSSSYNSPLHF

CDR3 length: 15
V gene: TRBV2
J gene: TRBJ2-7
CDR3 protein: CASSFQLAVKDEQYF

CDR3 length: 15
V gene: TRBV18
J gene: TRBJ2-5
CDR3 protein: CASSPTPLGGETQYF

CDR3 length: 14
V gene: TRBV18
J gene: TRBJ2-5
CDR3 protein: CASSRDRGRETQYF

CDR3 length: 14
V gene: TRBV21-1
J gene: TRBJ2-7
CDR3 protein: CASSKEGQSYEQYF

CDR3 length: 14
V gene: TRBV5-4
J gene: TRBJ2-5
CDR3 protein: CASSFRRGGETQYF

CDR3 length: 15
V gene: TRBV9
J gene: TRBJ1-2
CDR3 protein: CASSVPTGVSYGYTF

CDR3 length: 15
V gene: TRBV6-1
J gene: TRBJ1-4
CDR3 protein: CASSDPTGFNEKLFF